This T cell receptor beta chain was profiled in a study of blood T cell repertoires in COVID-19 (TCRdb year 2020). Study-level background: Samples covering the acute and convalescent phases of COVID-19 were provided by collaborators in the United States, Italy and Spain. The material from the prospective study consisted of cDNA or gDNA derived from T cells, B-cell-depleted T cells, or PBMCs. Deeply sampled blood TCRbeta repertoires from subjects exposed to, actively infected with, or recovered from COVID-19 were included in the dataset. The repertoires were made available in a free public database intended to serve as a resource for research on the immune response to SARS-CoV-2. Samples came from the ongoing ImmuneRACE study (first 160 participants) plus 1,254 subjects from 6 global collaborators. A de-identified subject ID, COVID-19 status, age in years and sex were almost always included in the sample metadata. HLA class I and class II types, where available, came from metadata supplied by the sample provider rather than from assay-based typing.

CDR1 and CDR2 are drawn from the germline V gene: MNHEY, SVGAGI. Counted from cysteine to phenylalanine, this CDR3 has 14 amino acids. CDR3 DNA is the only sequence kept; it has 42 bases, read in frame from the first base. V lost 5 bases and J lost 6 bases, and the count of bases not matched to a germline gene is 8. Regarding this clone: What antigen it recognizes has not been identified. No per-base quality is available; no much larger clone lies one base away.

At one collaborating source in Seattle, patients were enrolled during active infection and were followed longitudinally through the course of disease. Collaborating institutions collected whole blood in K2EDTA tubes following their own protocols. Collaborator samples were shipped for TCRbeta analysis as frozen whole blood, isolated PBMCs, or DNA extracted from either sample type. The paper's findings and limits, for the study overall: The quantity of clinical and demographic metadata differed by source and by participant and was supplied without curation.

TCRbeta CDR3 regions were amplified from genomic DNA using the immunoSEQ Assay, a bias-controlled multiplex PCR. The study's processing was this. The number of nucleated cells in each sample was estimated from the amplification of reference gene primers within the assay. To quantify the absolute abundance of each unique TCRbeta CDR3 rearrangement, sequence reads were collapsed and filtered. For each sample, productive Simpson clonality was calculated as the square root of Simpson's diversity index over productive rearrangements. Sourced from immuneACCESS, this table was stored by TCRdb with only in-frame sequences that have V and J called. A share of the clones is absent; for the studies checked, an unresolved V gene accounts for under half, and the remainder has no known explanation. V and J calls and clone size come straight from that table; D and trimming were deduced from the DNA. In all, the sample holds around 310,000 clones, and nearly 90% of those were seen once. The ten most abundant clones make up 0.8% to 1.3% of the sample.

The rearranged chain carries TRBV6-5 and TRBJ2-5; the central 8 bases match TRBD1. This TCR came from a woman aged 40 to 49 with COVID-19, enrolled during active disease. The sample was peripheral blood. The DNA sequence follows: TGTGCCAGCAGTCCAGGGGGCTCTAGGAAGACCCAGTACTTC. Its protein reads: CASSPGGSRKTQYF.